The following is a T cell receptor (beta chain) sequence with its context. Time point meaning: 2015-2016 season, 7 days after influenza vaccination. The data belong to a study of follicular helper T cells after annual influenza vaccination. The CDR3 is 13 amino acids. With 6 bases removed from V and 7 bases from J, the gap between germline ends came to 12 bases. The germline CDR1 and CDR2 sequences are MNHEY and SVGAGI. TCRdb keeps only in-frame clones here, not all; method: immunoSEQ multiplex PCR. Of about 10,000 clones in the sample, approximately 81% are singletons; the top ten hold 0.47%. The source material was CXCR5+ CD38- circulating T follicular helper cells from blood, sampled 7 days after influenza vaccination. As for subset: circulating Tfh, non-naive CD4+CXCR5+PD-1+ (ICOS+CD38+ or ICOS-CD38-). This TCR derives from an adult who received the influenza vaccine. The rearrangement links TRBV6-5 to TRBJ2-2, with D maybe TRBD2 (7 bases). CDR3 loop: CASSRGAGGELFF. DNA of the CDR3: TGTGCCAGCAGCCGGGGGGCCGGCGGGGAGCTGTTTTTT.